This T cell receptor (beta chain) was sequenced for a study of blood T cell repertoires in COVID-19. Study as a whole: The cDNA or gDNA used as material had been derived from T cells, B-cell-depleted T cells, or PBMCs.

CDR1 MRHNA and CDR2 SNTAGT come from the germline V gene. The V and J ends lost 4 bases and 3 bases respectively, with 9 bases between them. CDR3 size: 13 residues. Individuals drawn from about two dozen US areas were about 18 to 95 years old. Clinical history as reported by participants underpinned cohort assignment. Donors in Cohort 3 who had recovered were those with two negative PCRs, healthcare professional clearance, or resolution of their symptoms. TCRdb's copy holds only in-frame clones and misses some; the assay was immunoSEQ multiplex PCR. The sample includes about 160,000 clones, roughly 80% of them seen just once. Only one count was recorded for this clone.

The rearrangement uses TRBV6-4 and TRBJ1-1; D is perhaps TRBD1 (5 bases). This sequence was found in a woman in her fifties or sixties who had recovered from COVID-19. Sequenced material: PBMCs or T cells enriched from blood (not recorded which). The CDR3 region has the DNA TGTGCCAGCAGTGGTCAGGGCCACACTGAAGCTTTCTTT. This encodes CASSGQGHTEAFF.